Reported below is one TCR beta chain. Its specificity is unknown. The data belong to a study of shared clonotypes between healthy human individuals. Study-level points and caveats: Estimated richness values were generally larger in naive subsets than in memory subsets.

Naive-designated CD8 cells lacked CD45RO, were positively enriched for CCR7, and omitted terminally differentiated effector memory CD45RA+ cells. The CDR3 is made up of 13 amino acids. Germline V gene sequence: CDR1 LNHDA, CDR2 SQIVND (reference sequence). Deletions cut 7 bases from V and 11 bases from J, with 18 bases between. Assay used: immunoSEQ multiplex PCR; TCRdb lists only in-frame clones, some missing. The table includes roughly 2,000,000 clones, approximately 92% detected once. The source material was naive CD8+ T cells from PBMCs. The chain carries TRBV19 and TRBJ2-1, with D tentatively TRBD1 (6 bases). The receptor was derived from a young man in good health. Some clones in this sample may be carry-over from other donors' samples. The CDR3 nucleotides are TGTGCCAGTATCGACTCTCCGGGACATAAGCAGTTCTTC. Translation gives CASIDSPGHKQFF.